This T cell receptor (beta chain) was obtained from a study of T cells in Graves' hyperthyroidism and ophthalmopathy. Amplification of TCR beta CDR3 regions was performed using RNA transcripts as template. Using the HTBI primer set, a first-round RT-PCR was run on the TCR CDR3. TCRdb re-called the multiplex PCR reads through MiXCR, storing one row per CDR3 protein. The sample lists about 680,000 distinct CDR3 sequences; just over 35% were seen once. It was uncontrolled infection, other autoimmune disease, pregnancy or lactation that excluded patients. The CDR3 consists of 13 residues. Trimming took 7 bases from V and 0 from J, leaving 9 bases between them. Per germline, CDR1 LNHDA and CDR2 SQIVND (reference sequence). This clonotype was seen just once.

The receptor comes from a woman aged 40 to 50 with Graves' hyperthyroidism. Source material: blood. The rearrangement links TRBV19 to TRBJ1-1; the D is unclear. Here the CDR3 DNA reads TGTGCCAGTACCCTCCGGGTGAACACTGAAGCTTTCTTT. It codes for CASTLRVNTEAFF.